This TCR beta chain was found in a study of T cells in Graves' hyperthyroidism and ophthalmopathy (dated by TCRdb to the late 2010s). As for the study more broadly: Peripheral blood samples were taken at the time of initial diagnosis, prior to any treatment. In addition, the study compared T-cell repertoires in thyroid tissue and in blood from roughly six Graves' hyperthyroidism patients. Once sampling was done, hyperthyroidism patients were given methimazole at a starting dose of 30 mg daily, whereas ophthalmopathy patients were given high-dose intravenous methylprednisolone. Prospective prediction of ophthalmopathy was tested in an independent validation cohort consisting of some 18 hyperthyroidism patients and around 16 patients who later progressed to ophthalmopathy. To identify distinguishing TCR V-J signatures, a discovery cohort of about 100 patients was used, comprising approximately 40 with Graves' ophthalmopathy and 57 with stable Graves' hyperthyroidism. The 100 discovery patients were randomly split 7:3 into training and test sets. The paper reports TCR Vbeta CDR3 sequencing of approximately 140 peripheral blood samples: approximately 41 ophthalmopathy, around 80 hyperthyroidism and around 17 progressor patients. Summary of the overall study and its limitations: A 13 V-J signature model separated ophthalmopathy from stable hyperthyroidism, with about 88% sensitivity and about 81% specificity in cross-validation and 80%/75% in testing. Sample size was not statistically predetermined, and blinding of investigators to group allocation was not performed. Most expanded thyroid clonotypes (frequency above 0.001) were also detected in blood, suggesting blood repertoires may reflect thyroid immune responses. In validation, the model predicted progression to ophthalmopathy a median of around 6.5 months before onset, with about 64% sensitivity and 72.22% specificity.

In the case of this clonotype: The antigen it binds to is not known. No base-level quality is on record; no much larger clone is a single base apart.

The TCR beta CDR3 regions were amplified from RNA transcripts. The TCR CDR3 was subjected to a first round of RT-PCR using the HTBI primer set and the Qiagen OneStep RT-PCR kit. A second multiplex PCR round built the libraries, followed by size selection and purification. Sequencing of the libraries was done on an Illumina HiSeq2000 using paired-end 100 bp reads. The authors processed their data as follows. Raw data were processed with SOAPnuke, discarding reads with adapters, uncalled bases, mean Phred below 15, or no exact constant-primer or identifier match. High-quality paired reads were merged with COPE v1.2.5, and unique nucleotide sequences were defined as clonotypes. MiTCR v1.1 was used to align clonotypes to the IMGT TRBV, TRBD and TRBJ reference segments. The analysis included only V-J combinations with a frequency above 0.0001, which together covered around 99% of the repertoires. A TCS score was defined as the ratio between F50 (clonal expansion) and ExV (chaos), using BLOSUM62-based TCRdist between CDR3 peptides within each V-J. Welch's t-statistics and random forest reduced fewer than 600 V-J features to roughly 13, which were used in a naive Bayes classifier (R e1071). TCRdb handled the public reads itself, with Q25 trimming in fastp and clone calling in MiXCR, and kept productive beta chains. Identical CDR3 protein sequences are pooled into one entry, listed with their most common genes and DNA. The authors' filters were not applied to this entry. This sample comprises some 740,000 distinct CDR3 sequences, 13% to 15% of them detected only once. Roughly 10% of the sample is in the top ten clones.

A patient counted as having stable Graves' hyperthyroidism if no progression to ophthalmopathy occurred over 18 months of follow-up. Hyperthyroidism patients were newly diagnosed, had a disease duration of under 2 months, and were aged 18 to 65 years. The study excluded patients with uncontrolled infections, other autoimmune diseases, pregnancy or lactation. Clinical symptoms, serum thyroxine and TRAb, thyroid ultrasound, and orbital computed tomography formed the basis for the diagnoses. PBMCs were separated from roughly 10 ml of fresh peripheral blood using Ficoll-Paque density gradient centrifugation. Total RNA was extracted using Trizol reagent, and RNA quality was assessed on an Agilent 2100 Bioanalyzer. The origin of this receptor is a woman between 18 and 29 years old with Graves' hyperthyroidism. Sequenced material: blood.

The nucleotide sequence reads TGTGCCAGCAGCACGACGACTACCAATGAGCAGTTCTTC. Translated, this is CASSTTTTNEQFF. The sequence is built from TRBV7-6 and TRBJ2-1; the D segment could be TRBD2, given 5 matching bases. CDR1 SGHVS and CDR2 FNYEAQ are derived from the germline V gene. Trimming removed 5 bases from V and 6 bases from J, leaving 11 bases between the germline ends. The CDR3 spans 13 residues, from the cysteine through the phenylalanine. Only the CDR3 DNA is retained, 39 bases long and in frame from the first base.